This TCR beta chain was observed in a study of OX40 agonist ivuxolimab in advanced cancers. Study-level information: Patients receiving dose escalation had hepatocellular carcinoma, melanoma, renal cell or head and neck cancer. Points from the study as a whole: Among T cells, CD8+ cells averaged more expanded clones than CD4+ cells.

Points on this clone: Its target is not known.

Trimming removed 4 bases at V and 0 bases at J, with 7 bases between. This CDR3 region has 14 residues. Per the germline V gene, CDR1 is MNHNY and CDR2 is SVGAGI (reference sequence). TCRdb keeps only in-frame clones here, not all; method: immunoSEQ multiplex PCR. Seen here are around 90,000 clones, about 89% observed once, and the top ten hold roughly 4%. The chain joins TRBV6-6 to TRBJ2-1; D remains unclear. The starting material was CD4+ or CD8+ T cells sorted from blood, obtained in a trial of the OX40 agonist ivuxolimab. The source of this sequence is an adult with an advanced solid tumor such as melanoma, head and neck, liver or kidney cancer. The CDR3 region has the DNA TGTGCCAGCAGTTTGCCTAGCTCCTACAATGAGCAGTTCTTC. Amino acid sequence: CASSLPSSYNEQFF.